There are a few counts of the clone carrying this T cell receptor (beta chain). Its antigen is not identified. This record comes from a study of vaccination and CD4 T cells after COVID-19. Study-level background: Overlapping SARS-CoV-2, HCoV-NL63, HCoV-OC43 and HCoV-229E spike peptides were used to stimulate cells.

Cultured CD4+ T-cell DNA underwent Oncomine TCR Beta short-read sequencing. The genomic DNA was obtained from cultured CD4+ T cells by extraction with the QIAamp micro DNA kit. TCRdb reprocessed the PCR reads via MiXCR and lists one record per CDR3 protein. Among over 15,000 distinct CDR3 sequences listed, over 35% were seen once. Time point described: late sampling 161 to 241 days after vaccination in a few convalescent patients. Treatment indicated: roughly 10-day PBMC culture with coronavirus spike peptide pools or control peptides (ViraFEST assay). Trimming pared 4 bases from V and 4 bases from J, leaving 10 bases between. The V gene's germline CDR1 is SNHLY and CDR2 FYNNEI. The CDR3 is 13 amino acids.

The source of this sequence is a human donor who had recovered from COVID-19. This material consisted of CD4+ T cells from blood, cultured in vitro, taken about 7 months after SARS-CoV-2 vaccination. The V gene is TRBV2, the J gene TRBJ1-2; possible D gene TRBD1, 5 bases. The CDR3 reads CASSGGGAYGYTF. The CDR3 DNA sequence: TGTGCCAGCAGTGGGGGGGGAGCCTATGGCTACACCTTC.